Sequencing of this TCR beta chain was carried out in a study of CD8 T cells in Susac syndrome. Study outcomes and limitations: The study found that Susac CD8+ clonal expansion peaked in TEMRA cells and active patients. In its TCR sequencing and HLA analysis, the study acknowledged that the number of individuals was relatively small.

Reverse transcription of roughly 0.5 to 1 ug RNA was carried out with random hexamers. Multiplex immunoSEQ PCR targeted 54 Vbeta and 13 Jbeta TCR beta segments. TCRdb reprocessed the immunoSEQ multiplex PCR reads with MiXCR, giving one entry per CDR3 protein. In the table there are under 85,000 distinct CDR3 sequences, approximately 95% of which are singletons. A note on this clonotype: What it binds is not known.

Trimming stripped 8 bases from V and 5 bases from J, with 10 bases between. The CDR3 length is 11 residues. CDR1 is SEHNR, CDR2 FQNEAQ, per germline (reference sequence). V usage is TRBV7-9 and J usage is TRBJ2-7; D not resolved. The sample comprised CD8+ T cells from PBMCs. The source is a human donor with Susac syndrome. Here the CDR3 DNA reads TGTGCCAGCTTAGGATTGGACGAGCAGTACTTC. Its translation: CASLGLDEQYF.